This T cell receptor (beta chain) is drawn from a study of blood T cell repertoires in COVID-19. J lost 7 bases, V lost 5 bases, and 7 bases had no gene match. This CDR3 spans 14 amino acids. Germline V CDR1 and CDR2: LNHDA, SQIVND (reference sequence). Only in-frame clones appear in the TCRdb table, and some are missing; sequencing was by immunoSEQ multiplex PCR. The sample holds under 95,000 clones, approximately 85% seen once. This sequence originates from a man aged 45-65 years with COVID-19, enrolled during active disease. Sequenced sample: peripheral blood. V and J are TRBV19 and TRBJ2-1, with 8 bases that match TRBD1. The DNA of the CDR3 is TGTGCCAGTAGTGCACGACAGGGGCATAATGAGCAGTTCTTC. Its protein product is CASSARQGHNEQFF.